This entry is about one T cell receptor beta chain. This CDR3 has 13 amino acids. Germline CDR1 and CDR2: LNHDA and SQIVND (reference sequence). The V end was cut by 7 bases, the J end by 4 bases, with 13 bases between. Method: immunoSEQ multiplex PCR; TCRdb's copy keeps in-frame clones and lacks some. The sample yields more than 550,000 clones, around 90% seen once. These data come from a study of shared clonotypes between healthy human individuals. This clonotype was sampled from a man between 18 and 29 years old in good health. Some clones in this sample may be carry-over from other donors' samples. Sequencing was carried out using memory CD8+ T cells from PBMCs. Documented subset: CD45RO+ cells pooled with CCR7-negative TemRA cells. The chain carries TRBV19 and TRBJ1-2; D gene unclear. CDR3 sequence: CASIGSHLYGYTF. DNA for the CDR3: TGTGCCAGTATTGGGTCCCACCTCTATGGCTACACCTTC.